The sequence of this T cell receptor beta chain was determined in a study of human T cells and chemical hapten exposure. Each CDR3 protein gets one entry after TCRdb re-called the RACE reads with MiXCR. The table has approximately 100,000 distinct CDR3 sequences, nearly 10% seen once; the top ten hold about 3.5%. Germline V CDR1 and CDR2: LNHDA, SQIVND (reference sequence). V gave up 2 bases and J gave up 0 bases, with 5 bases separating them. This CDR3 is 14 amino acids long. This clonotype was counted only a few times. Time point indicated: pre-sensitization, week 0. Stated treatment: therapeutic diphenylcyclopropenone sensitization with weekly scalp DPC.

This chain connects TRBV19 to TRBJ1-5, with D uncertain. This clonotype was sampled from a woman between 40 and 55 years old with alopecia areata. Some clones in this sample may be carry-over from other donors' samples. Specimen: whole blood, collected in connection with sensitization to the hapten diphenylcyclopropenone (DPC). The CDR3 sequence is CASSISNSNQPQHF. The CDR3 region has the DNA TGTGCCAGTAGTATAAGTAATAGCAATCAGCCCCAGCATTTT.